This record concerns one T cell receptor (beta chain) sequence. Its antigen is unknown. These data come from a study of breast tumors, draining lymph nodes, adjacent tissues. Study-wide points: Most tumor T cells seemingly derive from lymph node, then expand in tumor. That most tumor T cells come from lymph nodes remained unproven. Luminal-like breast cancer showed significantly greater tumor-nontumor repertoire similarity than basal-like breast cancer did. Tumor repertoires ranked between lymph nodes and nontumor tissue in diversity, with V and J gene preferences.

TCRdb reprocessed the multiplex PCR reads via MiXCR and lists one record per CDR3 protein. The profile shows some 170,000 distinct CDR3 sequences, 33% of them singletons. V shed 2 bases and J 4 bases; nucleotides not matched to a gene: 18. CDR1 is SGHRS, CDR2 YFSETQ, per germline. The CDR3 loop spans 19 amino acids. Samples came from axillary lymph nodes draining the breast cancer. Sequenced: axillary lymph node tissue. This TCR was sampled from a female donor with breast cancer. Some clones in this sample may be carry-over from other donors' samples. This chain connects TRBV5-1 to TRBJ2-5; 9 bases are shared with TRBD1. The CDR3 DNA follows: TGCGCCAGCAGCTTTGATGGAACAGGGGGCCTACCCCCCCTAGAGACCCAGTACTTC. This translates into CASSFDGTGGLPPLETQYF.